The 22 T cell receptor beta chains given below trace back to one sample, sequenced in a study of OX40 agonist ivuxolimab in advanced cancers. The repertoire was sequenced with immunoSEQ multiplex PCR; TCRdb's copy has only in-frame clones and lacks some. The data hold about 79,000 clones, with approximately 91% observed a single time. The sample here was CD4+ or CD8+ T cells sorted from blood, taken in a trial of the OX40 agonist ivuxolimab. Receptors originate from an adult with an advanced solid tumor such as melanoma, head and neck, liver or kidney cancer.

V and J are TRBV6-1 and TRBJ2-7; maybe TRBD1 (6 bases). Germline-derived CDR1 and CDR2 are MNHNS and SASEGT. The CDR3 totals 14 residues. The V end lost 2 bases, the J end lost 3 bases, and 11 bases lay between the germline ends. CDR3 sequence: CASSEQGHHYEQYF. CDR3 sequence (DNA): TGTGCCAGCAGTGAACAGGGACACCACTACGAGCAGTACTTC.

This chain uses TRBV19 with TRBJ2-2; no firm D call. Germline V CDR1 and CDR2: LNHDA, SQIVND (reference sequence). This CDR3 region has 12 residues. Trimming took 3 bases from V and 5 from J, leaving 4 bases between them. CDR3 sequence reads: CASSIGTGELFF. CDR3 DNA: TGTGCCAGTAGTATTGGGACCGGGGAGCTGTTTTTT.

For the CDR3, the DNA is TGTGCCAGTAGCAAAAGGGACCGATCCTATGGCTACACCTTC. This translates into CASSKRDRSYGYTF. The genes are TRBV19 and TRBJ1-2, with D perhaps TRBD1 (5 bases). This CDR3 has 14 amino acids. Germline CDR1 and CDR2: LNHDA and SQIVND (reference sequence). V was trimmed by 6 bases and J by 4 bases, leaving 15 bases between them.

The chain uses TRBV19 and TRBJ2-1; no reliable D call. The germline gives CDR1 LNHDA, CDR2 SQIVND (reference sequence). Trimming pared 6 bases from V and 5 bases from J, leaving 11 bases between. CDR3 length equals 13 residues. CDR3 amino acids: CASRWDGHNEQFF. The DNA for the CDR3 is TGTGCCAGTAGATGGGATGGACACAATGAGCAGTTCTTC.

The chain recombines TRBV27 with TRBJ2-1, with D hard to call. V was clipped by 9 bases and J by 1 base, with 10 bases between them. This CDR3 has 13 residues. Germline V lookup: CDR1 MNHEY, CDR2 SMNVEV (reference sequence). The CDR3 sequence: CARGSSSYNEQFF. CDR3 sequence (DNA): TGTGCCAGGGGTTCCAGTTCCTACAATGAGCAGTTCTTC.

DNA of the CDR3: TGTGCCAGCAGTTACTCGAACAGGGGAAATGAAAAACTGTTTTTT. Its translation: CASSYSNRGNEKLFF. V gene TRBV6-5 combines with J gene TRBJ1-4; 7 bases line up with TRBD1. V gave up 0 bases and J gave up 5 bases; unmatched junction bases: 3. Germline CDR1 MNHEY, CDR2 SVGAGI. The length of the CDR3 is 15 residues.

The chain is built from TRBV21-1 and TRBJ2-1; no DNA check was done on the table's D call, TRBD2. TRBV21-1 has pseudogene status. This CDR3 has 16 amino acids. CDR3 amino acids: CASSKVAGRAGDEQFF. CDR3 nucleotides: TGTGCCAGCAGCAAAGTTGCGGGCCGGGCGGGGGATGAGCAGTTCTTC.

This rearrangement joins TRBV19 to TRBJ2-2; TRBD2 agrees at 11 bases. The CDR3 is made up of 16 amino acids. Germline V gene data show CDR1 as LNHDA and CDR2 as SQIVND (reference sequence). The junction had 7 bases not matched to a gene; V was cut back by 4 bases and J by 6 bases. The DNA for the CDR3 is TGTGCCAGTAGTAGGCTAGCGGGAGGCATAGCCGGGGAGCTGTTTTTT. Translated: CASSRLAGGIAGELFF.

This clone came up once. Here the CDR3 DNA reads TGCGCCAGCAGCTTGGCCCTTACAGGGCCCGAGCAGTACTTC. Its translation is CASSLALTGPEQYF. The V gene is TRBV5-1, the J gene TRBJ2-7; D possibly corresponds to TRBD1 (6 bases). The CDR3 contains 14 residues. The ends were cut back, 0 bases at V and 6 bases at J, with 13 bases in the middle. Germline V CDR1 and CDR2: SGHRS, YFSETQ.

The rearrangement links TRBV2 to TRBJ1-2; D is possibly TRBD1 (5 bases). CDR3 length: 16 amino acids. The germline V gene has CDR1 SNHLY and CDR2 FYNNEI. Trimming cost V 0 bases and J 7 bases, with 18 bases left between them. In DNA, the CDR3 is TGTGCCAGCAGTGAAGCGCTTGTCCGGGACCGGGGTGGCTACACCTTC. As protein: CASSEALVRDRGGYTF.

V and J are TRBV2 and TRBJ2-2, with 9 nucleotides matching TRBD2. The CDR3 contains 16 residues. Germline trimming cut 6 bases from V and 5 bases from J; bases unmatched to any gene: 10. Germline lookup yields CDR1 SNHLY and CDR2 FYNNEI. This CDR3 reads CASRGSSGRRTGELFF. DNA for the CDR3: TGTGCCAGCAGGGGAAGTAGCGGGAGAAGGACCGGGGAGCTGTTTTTT.

The gene calls are TRBV18 and TRBJ2-7; the D is unclear. Germline loops: CDR1 KGHSH, CDR2 LQKENI. Between the trimmed V and J ends, which lost 3 bases and 0 bases, there was a span of 9 bases. CDR3 length: 14 residues. The CDR3: CASSPLPSSYEQYF. The CDR3 coding sequence is TGTGCCAGCTCACCCCTACCGAGCTCCTACGAGCAGTACTTC. Full variable domain (missing parts from reference TRBV18 and TRBJ2-7): NAGVMQNPRHLVRRRGQEARLRCSPMKGHSHVYWYRQLPEEGLKFMVYLQKENIIDESGMPKERFSAEFPKEGPSILRIQQVVRGDSAAYFCASSPLPSSYEQYFGPGTRLTVT.

The chain combines TRBV30 with TRBJ1-3; D unresolved. Germline assignment: CDR1 GTSNPN and CDR2 SVGIG (reference sequence). This CDR3 region has 14 residues. V dropped 3 bases and J dropped 0 bases, with 9 bases sitting between them. CDR3 coding DNA: TGTGCCTGGAGATTAGGAGGCTCTGGAAACACCATATATTTT. This encodes CAWRLGGSGNTIYF.

This chain links TRBV2 with TRBJ1-1; D might be TRBD1 (6 bases). Per the germline V gene, CDR1 is SNHLY and CDR2 is FYNNEI. Trimming took 10 bases from V and 1 from J, leaving 13 bases between them. There are 13 residues in the CDR3. The CDR3 nucleotides read TGTGCCACCCAGGGGCAAAAGAACACTGAAGCTTTCTTT. The encoded protein is CATQGQKNTEAFF.

The V call is TRBV6-6, the J call TRBJ2-7; 7 bases map to TRBD2. The CDR3 extends over 14 amino acids. V lost 4 bases, J lost 5 bases, and 8 bases stayed unmatched. CDR1 is MNHNY and CDR2 is SVGAGI in the germline V gene (reference sequence). CDR3 in DNA: TGTGCCAGCAGTTCCCTGGGCGGGAGCCACGAGCAGTACTTC. Translation: CASSSLGGSHEQYF.

The chain joins TRBV5-4 to TRBJ2-1, with 9 nucleotides matching TRBD2. The V and J ends lost 4 bases and 5 bases, in that order; junction bases with no gene match: 4. Germline assignment: CDR1 SGHNT and CDR2 YYREEE (reference sequence). CDR3 size: 14 residues. The CDR3 here is CASSLGTSNNEQFF. In DNA, the CDR3 is TGTGCCAGCAGCCTCGGGACTAGCAACAATGAGCAGTTCTTC. Variable domain in full (rest from reference TRBV5-4 and TRBJ2-1): ETGVTQSPTHLIKTRGQQVTLRCSSQSGHNTVSWYQQALGQGPQFIFQYYREEENGRGNFPPRFSGLQFPNYSSELNVNALELDDSALYLCASSLGTSNNEQFFGPGTRLTVL.

J is TRBJ2-1 and V is TRBV29-1; possibly TRBD1 for D (6 bases). Trimming shortened V by 0 bases and J by 7 bases, and 13 bases separated the two germline ends. The CDR3 sequence is 14 residues long. The V gene's germline CDR1 is SQVTM and CDR2 ANQGSEA. Here the CDR3 reads CSVEDPTGRNEQFF. For the CDR3, the DNA is TGCAGCGTTGAAGACCCGACAGGACGGAATGAGCAGTTCTTC.

The chain combines TRBV29-1 with TRBJ2-5; no clear D. V shed 7 bases and J shed 8 bases, with 14 bases lying between them. CDR3 size: 11 residues. Germline V gives CDR1 SQVTM, CDR2 ANQGSEA. The CDR3, as DNA: TGCAGCGCCGGCACGGGCACTACCCAGTACTTC. This encodes CSAGTGTTQYF.

In this sample, this clone turned up a few times. This rearrangement joins TRBV5-1 to TRBJ2-7; 7 bases are a match to TRBD2. CDR1 and CDR2 (germline): SGHRS, YFSETQ. After removal of 4 bases from V and 6 bases from J, the junction contained 7 bases not matched to a gene. The CDR3 totals 13 residues. The CDR3 sequence is CASSRDYLLEQYF. The CDR3 DNA reads as TGCGCCAGCAGCCGGGACTACCTCCTCGAGCAGTACTTC.

The CDR3 is CASSIGGQGSYEQYF. The CDR3 bases are TGTGCCAGTAGTATAGGCGGACAGGGCTCCTACGAGCAGTACTTC. The rearrangement joins TRBV19 to TRBJ2-7, with TRBD1 identical over 8 bases. Germline assignment: CDR1 LNHDA and CDR2 SQIVND (reference sequence). The CDR3 is 15 amino acids. V was pared by 1 base and J by 0 bases, with 2 bases of the junction left unmatched. The whole variable domain, remainder taken from reference TRBV19 and TRBJ2-7, is DGGITQSPKYLFRKEGQNVTLSCEQNLNHDAMYWYRQDPGQGLRLIYYSQIVNDFQKGDIAEGYSVSREKKESFPLTVTSAQKNPTAFYLCASSIGGQGSYEQYFGPGTRLTVT.

This sequence joins TRBV27 and TRBJ2-1; D might be TRBD1 (5 bases). This CDR3 contains 15 residues. Trimming stripped 5 bases from V and 2 bases from J, with 13 bases between. The germline gives CDR1 MNHEY, CDR2 SMNVEV (reference sequence). The CDR3 region is CASSLDRSTYNEQFF. As DNA, the CDR3 is TGTGCCAGCAGTCTCGACAGATCCACCTACAATGAGCAGTTCTTC.

The chain links TRBV7-9 to TRBJ2-7, with a possible D match to TRBD2 (6 bases). Trimming took 5 bases from V and 0 from J, leaving 11 bases between them. This CDR3 has 14 residues. The V gene's germline CDR1 is SEHNR and CDR2 FQNEAQ (reference sequence). The CDR3 DNA follows: TGTGCCAGCAGCGATAGCGGAACCTCCTACGAGCAGTACTTC. This translates into CASSDSGTSYEQYF.